Following are 26 T cell receptor beta chains from one sample sequenced in a study of blood T cell repertoires in COVID-19. The assay was immunoSEQ multiplex PCR, and TCRdb's table has in-frame clones only and misses some. The sample holds about 70,000 clones, roughly 84% seen once. Sequencing was done on a sample of peripheral blood. The source is a woman younger than 30 with acute or convalescent COVID-19.

The genes are TRBV5-1 and TRBJ1-1, with 7 positions matching TRBD1. The V gene's germline CDR1 is SGHRS and CDR2 YFSETQ. The V and J ends lost 3 bases and 2 bases, in that order; junction bases with no gene match: 4. This CDR3 is 14 amino acids long. In DNA form, the CDR3 reads TGCGCCAGCAGCTCGACAGGGAGAAACACTGAAGCTTTCTTT. As protein: CASSSTGRNTEAFF.

This clone came up once. This chain links TRBV30 with TRBJ1-2; perhaps TRBD1 as D (5 bases). The CDR3 runs 13 residues. Looked up from germline, CDR1 is GTSNPN and CDR2 is SVGIG (reference sequence). The CDR3 loop reads CAGSQGGPYGYTF. In nucleotides, the CDR3 is TGTGCGGGGAGCCAGGGAGGGCCCTATGGCTACACCTTC.

This sequence joins TRBV28 and TRBJ2-2; D is perhaps TRBD2 (6 bases). Germline CDR1 reads MDHEN; CDR2 reads SYDVKM. The CDR3 runs to 20 residues. Trimming removed 5 bases from V and 1 base from J, with 26 bases in between. The CDR3 protein is CASSRGRWGDPSGNTGELFF. CDR3 sequence (DNA): TGTGCCAGCAGTCGTGGGAGGTGGGGGGACCCCTCGGGGAACACCGGGGAGCTGTTTTTT.

The rearrangement links TRBV19 to TRBJ2-1, with TRBD2 matching 12 bases. Germline CDR1 LNHDA, CDR2 SQIVND (reference sequence). The CDR3 is made up of 18 amino acids. Trimming removed 2 bases from V and 6 bases from J; junction bases left unmatched: 11. The CDR3 here is CASSISPSGGAAPNEQFF. The CDR3 nucleotides are TGTGCCAGTAGTATAAGTCCTAGCGGGGGGGCCGCCCCCAATGAGCAGTTCTTC.

This chain links TRBV7-6 with TRBJ2-1, with 7 bases aligning to TRBD2. V shed 1 base and J 9 bases; nucleotides not matched to a gene: 3. The CDR3 runs to 13 residues. CDR1 SGHVS and CDR2 FNYEAQ come from the germline V gene. CDR3 nucleotide sequence: TGTGCCAGCAGCTTAGAGCCGGGAGGTGAGCAGTTCTTC. The encoded protein is CASSLEPGGEQFF. Using reference TRBV7-6 and TRBJ2-1 for the parts outside the CDR3, the full variable domain is GAGVSQSPRYKVTKRGQDVALRCDPISGHVSLYWYRQALGQGPEFLTYFNYEAQQDKSGLPNDRFSAERPEGSISTLTIQRTEQRDSAMYRCASSLEPGGEQFFGPGTRLTVL.

The chain couples TRBV28 to TRBJ1-1, with 8 bases lining up with TRBD1. The CDR3 has 15 amino acids. Per germline, CDR1 MDHEN and CDR2 SYDVKM. V shed 6 bases, J shed 4 bases, and the junction held 10 bases outside the gene matches. The CDR3 DNA follows: TGTGCCAGCAGCAAAAACAGGGGGTGGGGCACTGAAGCTTTCTTT. Protein: CASSKNRGWGTEAFF.

This chain links TRBV7-9 with TRBJ1-3; 7 bases are shared with TRBD1. J was trimmed by 7 bases and V by 4 bases; bases with no gene match: 10. CDR1 is SEHNR, CDR2 FQNEAQ, per germline (reference sequence). This CDR3 spans 15 amino acids. The CDR3 is CASSSDTGVGNTIYF. CDR3 DNA sequence: TGTGCCAGCAGCTCCGATACAGGGGTAGGGAACACCATATATTTT. Using reference TRBV7-9 and TRBJ1-3 for the parts outside the CDR3, the full variable domain is DTGVSQNPRHKITKRGQNVTFRCDPISEHNRLYWYRQTLGQGPEFLTYFQNEAQLEKSRLLSDRFSAERPKGSFSTLEIQRTEQGDSAMYLCASSSDTGVGNTIYFGEGSWLTVV.

The chain uses TRBV27 and TRBJ2-2, with D perhaps matching TRBD1 (6 bases). Germline lookup yields CDR1 MNHEY and CDR2 SMNVEV (reference sequence). CDR3 length equals 16 residues. Deletions cut 0 bases from V and 1 base from J, with 9 bases between. CDR3 residues: CASSLSWGRNTGELFF. CDR3 nucleotides: TGTGCCAGCAGTTTATCCTGGGGGCGGAACACCGGGGAGCTGTTTTTT.

The chain combines TRBV7-8 with TRBJ2-4, with TRBD2 matching over 14 bases. The CDR3 has 19 residues. The V gene end was trimmed by 5 bases and the J gene end by 3 bases; junction bases not matched to a gene: 12. Germline CDR1 SGHVS, CDR2 FQNEAQ. CDR3 coding DNA: TGTGCCAGCAGCCCGTGGACTAGCGGGGGGCCGGTGGGCAAAAACATTCAGTACTTC. Translation gives CASSPWTSGGPVGKNIQYF. The full variable domain, completed using reference TRBV7-8 and TRBJ2-4, is GAGVSQSPRYKVAKRGQDVALRCDPISGHVSLFWYQQALGQGPEFLTYFQNEAQLDKSGLPSDRFFAERPEGSVSTLKIQRTQQEDSAVYLCASSPWTSGGPVGKNIQYFGAGTRLSVL.

The genes are TRBV19 and TRBJ2-3; 15 nucleotides align to TRBD2. Germline assignment: CDR1 LNHDA and CDR2 SQIVND (reference sequence). J lost 1 base, V lost 8 bases, and 1 base had no gene match. This CDR3 is 15 amino acids long. The DNA of the CDR3 is TGTGCCAGTGGGACTAGCGGGAGGCGCACAGATACGCAGTATTTT. This gives the protein CASGTSGRRTDTQYF. Full variable domain (rest looked up from reference TRBV19 and TRBJ2-3): DGGITQSPKYLFRKEGQNVTLSCEQNLNHDAMYWYRQDPGQGLRLIYYSQIVNDFQKGDIAEGYSVSREKKESFPLTVTSAQKNPTAFYLCASGTSGRRTDTQYFGPGTRLTVL.

The CDR3 loop reads CASSLGGSGNEQFF. DNA for the CDR3: TGTGCCAGCAGCTTAGGCGGGAGTGGGAATGAGCAGTTCTTC. This chain connects TRBV7-9 to TRBJ2-1, with TRBD2 identical over 7 bases. This CDR3 has 14 amino acids. Germline values: CDR1 SEHNR, CDR2 FQNEAQ (reference sequence). V lost 1 base and J lost 7; bases outside the gene matches: 4.

The chain carries TRBV13 and TRBJ2-1; 7 positions match TRBD2. In germline, CDR1 is PRHDT, CDR2 FYEKMQ (reference sequence). V dropped 5 bases and J dropped 7; count of bases not matched to a gene: 11. The CDR3 runs 15 residues. CDR3 DNA sequence: TGTGCCAGCAGCCAGGAGAGGAGCGGGAAGAATGAGCAGTTCTTC. It encodes CASSQERSGKNEQFF.

The chain recombines TRBV4-1 with TRBJ2-1; D may be TRBD2 (6 bases). Germline V gene sequence: CDR1 MGHRA, CDR2 YSYEKL. The CDR3 runs to 17 residues. Trimming pared 2 bases from V and 0 bases from J, leaving 14 bases between. CDR3 region: CASSQSGTPSSYNEQFF. DNA of the CDR3: TGCGCCAGCAGCCAATCCGGGACTCCAAGCTCCTACAATGAGCAGTTCTTC.

J is TRBJ1-1 and V is TRBV4-1; the D is unclear. V gave up 2 bases and J gave up 3 bases, with 19 bases separating them. The CDR3 loop spans 17 amino acids. CDR1 and CDR2 (germline): MGHRA, YSYEKL. Here the CDR3 DNA reads TGCGCCAGCAGCCAATCGGGTGGTGGCGGAGGGTACACTGAAGCTTTCTTT. Protein product: CASSQSGGGGGYTEAFF.

The J gene is TRBJ2-7, the V gene TRBV7-9, with D maybe TRBD2 (6 bases). V lost 1 base to trimming and J lost 4 bases, with 8 bases between them. Germline V gene data show CDR1 as SEHNR and CDR2 as FQNEAQ (reference sequence). The CDR3 has 13 residues. The CDR3 loop is CASSLDGTYEQYF. The CDR3 nucleotides read TGTGCCAGCAGCTTAGATGGGACTTACGAGCAGTACTTC.

The genes are TRBV7-9 and TRBJ1-6, with a weak D call TRBD1 (6 bases). The germline V and J ends were trimmed by 2 bases and 10 bases, with 9 bases remaining between them. CDR3 size: 13 residues. Germline V gene lookup returns CDR1 SEHNR and CDR2 FQNEAQ (reference sequence). In DNA form, the CDR3 reads TGTGCCAGCAGCTTAACAGGGAGATCACCCCTCCACTTT. Its translation is CASSLTGRSPLHF. Variable domain in full (rest from reference TRBV7-9 and TRBJ1-6): DTGVSQNPRHKITKRGQNVTFRCDPISEHNRLYWYRQTLGQGPEFLTYFQNEAQLEKSRLLSDRFSAERPKGSFSTLEIQRTEQGDSAMYLCASSLTGRSPLHFGNGTRLTVT.

The chain combines TRBV1 with TRBJ2-1; the DNA was not used to check the table's D call, TRBD2. TRBV1 is assigned pseudogene status. The CDR3 loop spans 20 amino acids. This CDR3 is CTSSQVTQGLAALHLHEQFF. The CDR3 DNA reads TGCACCAGCAGCCAAGTTACTCAGGGACTAGCGGCTCTCCATTTGCATGAGCAGTTCTTC.

The gene calls are TRBV7-8 and TRBJ1-1, with 7 bases that match TRBD1. The CDR3 extends over 15 amino acids. The germline CDR1 and CDR2 sequences are SGHVS and FQNEAQ. J gave up 0 bases and V 5 bases, and 6 bases lay outside the gene matches. This CDR3 reads CASSVAGGLNTEAFF. CDR3 coding DNA: TGTGCCAGCAGCGTCGCAGGGGGATTGAACACTGAAGCTTTCTTT.

This clone appeared a single time. V usage is TRBV6-5 and J usage is TRBJ2-7; TRBD1 matches 9 bases. Germline CDR1 is MNHEY and CDR2 is SVGAGI. J lost 1 base, V lost 5 bases, and 6 bases had no gene match. This CDR3 spans 15 amino acids. The CDR3 region is CASSLTGTGSYEQYF. The CDR3 DNA reads TGTGCCAGCAGTCTTACCGGGACAGGGTCCTACGAGCAGTACTTC.

The chain combines TRBV6-2 or TRBV6-3 with TRBJ2-3; D gene uncertain. Per germline, CDR1 MNHEY and CDR2 SVGEGT. The CDR3 extends over 11 amino acids. The V end lost 3 bases, the J end lost 6 bases, and 4 bases lay between the germline ends. CDR3 region: CASSYLDTQYF. As DNA, the CDR3 is TGTGCCAGCAGTTATCTGGATACGCAGTATTTT.

This chain links TRBV28 with TRBJ1-5, with D perhaps TRBD1 (6 bases). Germline values: CDR1 MDHEN, CDR2 SYDVKM. V shed 6 bases and J shed 2 bases, with 14 bases lying between them. The CDR3 is 15 amino acids. In DNA form, the CDR3 reads TGTGCCAGCAGACCACAGGGAATGGGCAATCAGCCCCAGCATTTT. Its protein is CASRPQGMGNQPQHF.

This chain joins TRBV5-4 and TRBJ1-2; 10 nucleotides line up with TRBD1. Germline lookup yields CDR1 SGHNT and CDR2 YYREEE (reference sequence). The ends lost 0 bases at V and 4 bases at J; junction bases unmatched: 6. This CDR3 region has 16 residues. This CDR3 reads CASSLGDRGLGYGYTF. In DNA form, the CDR3 reads TGTGCCAGCAGCTTGGGCGACAGGGGGCTCGGCTATGGCTACACCTTC.

The rearrangement uses TRBV11-2 and TRBJ2-1, with 11 positions matching TRBD2. Germline CDR1 and CDR2: SGHAT and FQNNGV. The junction had 3 bases not matched to a gene; V was cut back by 1 base and J by 7 bases. This CDR3 has 15 amino acids. The CDR3 DNA reads as TGTGCCAGCAGCTTAGGTACTAGCGGGGGAAATGAGCAGTTCTTC. Protein: CASSLGTSGGNEQFF. Complete variable domain (other parts from reference TRBV11-2 and TRBJ2-1): EAGVAQSPRYKIIEKRQSVAFWCNPISGHATLYWYQQILGQGPKLLIQFQNNGVVDDSQLPKDRFSAERLKGVDSTLKIQPAKLEDSAVYLCASSLGTSGGNEQFFGPGTRLTVL.

This clone was observed a few times. The chain recombines TRBV28 with TRBJ1-6; 7 bases fit TRBD1. Trimming at V came to 6 bases and at J to 10 bases, leaving 9 bases not matched to a gene. CDR3 length: 14 amino acids. The germline V gene has CDR1 MDHEN and CDR2 SYDVKM. CDR3: CASRPQGVVSPLHF. Here the CDR3 DNA reads TGTGCCAGCAGGCCCCAGGGGGTAGTGTCACCCCTCCACTTT.

The rearrangement uses TRBV7-9 and TRBJ2-3; 9 positions match TRBD2. J gave up 0 bases and V 1 base, and 8 bases lay outside the gene matches. CDR3 size: 18 residues. CDR1 SEHNR and CDR2 FQNEAQ come from the germline V gene (reference sequence). As DNA, the CDR3 is TGTGCCAGCAGCTTAGATGGTTGGCTAGCGGGAAGCACAGATACGCAGTATTTT. Translating it yields CASSLDGWLAGSTDTQYF.

V is TRBV7-9 and J is TRBJ1-4; 10 bases are a match to TRBD1. The V segment lost 2 bases and the J segment 0 bases; nucleotides outside the gene matches: 9. CDR1 and CDR2 (germline): SEHNR, FQNEAQ (reference sequence). The CDR3 is 19 residues long. The CDR3 nucleotides are TGTGCCAGCAGCTTATACCCGGGACAGGGGACTGCAACTAATGAAAAACTGTTTTTT. It is translated as CASSLYPGQGTATNEKLFF.